One T cell receptor beta chain is described in this entry. Antigen unknown. The CDR3 consists of 14 residues. Germline V gene data show CDR1 as MNHEY and CDR2 as SVGAGI. These data come from a study of monozygotic twins with inflammatory bowel disease. General study results and limits: Variability may have been added to patient repertoires by differing immunosuppressive treatments.

Template-switch reactions added UMIs with a 6-nucleotide sample barcode. cDNA encoding TCRalpha and TCRbeta underwent two nested PCRs of roughly 15 and 9 cycles, each of which was followed by bead purification. TCRdb reprocessed the 5' RACE reads and stores each CDR3 protein as one record, lacking DNA. The sample has fewer than 200,000 distinct CDR3 sequences. Every single donor had an approximately 2.7 ml blood sample drawn. This clonotype was obtained from a human donor with ulcerative colitis or Crohn's disease, or a healthy co-twin of an affected twin (not recorded which). V gene TRBV6-5 combines with J gene TRBJ2-5; TCRdb reports TRBD2, a call that lacks DNA to check it against. The sequenced sample was blood. CDR3 loop: CASSYGLAGDTQYF.